These 32 T cell receptor beta chains were sequenced from one sample in a study of T cells after posttransplantation cyclophosphamide. Cyclophosphamide on days +3 and +4 followed busulfan-fludarabine conditioning and a marrow graft. Assay: immunoSEQ multiplex PCR; the TCRdb copy retains only in-frame clones and omits some. This sample comprises about 5,400 clones, none seen once only. The sequenced sample was PBMCs, obtained after allogeneic stem cell transplant with posttransplant cyclophosphamide. All receptors come from a female patient in her thirties or forties who received an allogeneic stem cell transplant from an unrelated donor, was CMV-positive, and had acute and chronic GVHD. These T cells may partly come from the graft donor.

This clone was counted many times. V and J are TRBV5-1 and TRBJ2-7; D is unresolved. CDR1 is SGHRS, CDR2 YFSETQ, per germline. This CDR3 is built from 13 residues. V was trimmed by 4 bases and J by 1 base, leaving 9 bases between them. The CDR3 loop reads CASSPPGSYEQYF. CDR3 nucleotides: TGCGCCAGCAGCCCCCCGGGTTCCTACGAGCAGTACTTC.

CDR3 DNA: TGTGCCAGCAGCCCCCTCTCACTAGGGGAGACCCAGTACTTC. As protein: CASSPLSLGETQYF. This chain uses TRBV9 with TRBJ2-5, with D perhaps matching TRBD2 (5 bases). This CDR3 comprises 14 residues. V lost 4 bases, J lost 5 bases, and 15 bases lay in between. In germline, CDR1 is SGDLS, CDR2 YYNGEE.

In its sample, this clone is medium-sized (0.01 to 0.1%). The chain employs TRBV7-8 and TRBJ2-3; 10 positions agree with TRBD2. After removal of 1 base from V and 3 bases from J, the junction contained 4 bases not matched to a gene. The length of the CDR3 is 16 residues. CDR1 SGHVS and CDR2 FQNEAQ come from the germline V gene. The CDR3 loop reads CASSLGSGRGTDTQYF. The CDR3 DNA follows: TGTGCCAGCAGCTTAGGAAGCGGGAGGGGTACAGATACGCAGTATTTT.

This clone was detected ten times or more. One end of the junction does not line up with germline, which may come from a read error. This chain uses TRBV7-7 with TRBJ2-7, with a tentative D call TRBD1 (5 bases). In germline, CDR1 is SSHAT, CDR2 FNYEAQ (reference sequence). The CDR3 is made up of 16 amino acids. Here the CDR3 reads CASSLGRQGISYEQYF. CDR3 nucleotide sequence: TGTGCTAGCAGCTTAGGGCGCCAGGGTATCTCCTACGAGCAGTACTTC.

This clone is classed as medium-sized. This chain links TRBV7-8 with TRBJ1-3; no clear D gene. The CDR3 totals 14 residues. V was cut by 1 base and J by 4 bases, with 8 bases left in between. Germline CDR1 and CDR2: SGHVS and FQNEAQ. CDR3 sequence: CASSLDSTGNTIYF. The CDR3 DNA sequence: TGTGCCAGCAGCTTAGATTCGACAGGAAACACCATATATTTT. Looking up the rest from reference TRBV7-8 and TRBJ1-3 gives the full variable domain: GAGVSQSPRYKVAKRGQDVALRCDPISGHVSLFWYQQALGQGPEFLTYFQNEAQLDKSGLPSDRFFAERPEGSVSTLKIQRTQQEDSAVYLCASSLDSTGNTIYFGEGSWLTVV.

This clone was seen ten or more times. The chain employs TRBV5-1 and TRBJ2-7, with TRBD2 identical over 11 bases. CDR3 length: 14 amino acids. Germline V gene sequence: CDR1 SGHRS, CDR2 YFSETQ. V lost 3 bases to trimming and J lost 4 bases; unmatched junction nucleotides: 3. This CDR3 is CASSYSSGGYEQYF. The CDR3 bases are TGCGCCAGCAGCTACTCTAGCGGGGGGTACGAGCAGTACTTC.

The sample holds many counts of this clone. This chain links TRBV7-7 with TRBJ2-6; D is unresolved. This CDR3 contains 15 residues. CDR1 SSHAT and CDR2 FNYEAQ come from the germline V gene (reference sequence). The CDR3 protein is CASWLWSSGANVLTF. DNA of the CDR3: TGTGCTAGCTGGTTGTGGAGTTCTGGGGCCAACGTCCTGACTTTC.

This clone was observed many times. Distinct nucleotide sequences in the sample also encode this CDR3. The chain uses TRBV7-2 and TRBJ2-3, with D uncertain. The CDR3 is 14 amino acids. Trimming cost V 2 bases and J 5 bases, with 11 bases left between them. The germline V gene encodes CDR1 SGHTA and CDR2 FQGNSA. As DNA, the CDR3 is TGTGCCAGCAGCTTAAGGCCCTCGGGAGATACGCAGTATTTT. Its protein is CASSLRPSGDTQYF.

Many counts were recorded for this clone. V gene TRBV4-1 combines with J gene TRBJ2-7; D unresolved. Germline lookup yields CDR1 MGHRA and CDR2 YSYEKL. V was cut by 0 bases and J by 0 bases, with 18 bases left in between. The CDR3 runs 18 residues. This CDR3 reads CASSQDIGRASDSYEQYF. The CDR3 nucleotides read TGCGCCAGCAGCCAAGATATCGGCCGAGCGTCTGACTCCTACGAGCAGTACTTC.

Many counts were recorded for this clone. V and J are TRBV4-1 and TRBJ1-3; no clear D. The CDR3 totals 15 residues. The V end lost 0 bases, the J end lost 3 bases, and 9 bases lay between the germline ends. CDR1 and CDR2 from the germline V gene are MGHRA and YSYEKL. The CDR3 nucleotides read TGCGCCAGCAGCCAAGATGCTAGGAATGGAAACACCATATATTTT. It encodes CASSQDARNGNTIYF.

This clone rates as medium-sized. The chain has TRBV6-6 and TRBJ2-7; 7 bases map to TRBD2. The V and J ends lost 6 bases and 4 bases, in that order; junction bases with no gene match: 9. CDR1 and CDR2 from the germline V gene are MNHNY and SVGAGI (reference sequence). The CDR3 runs 14 residues. This CDR3 is CASSLLAGVYEQYF. The CDR3, as DNA: TGTGCCAGCAGCCTTCTGGCGGGAGTATACGAGCAGTACTTC.

Note on this clone: This likely came from a read error, as a far larger clone is one base away. Other DNA sequences in the sample encode the same CDR3. V gene TRBV5-8 combines with J gene TRBJ2-7; TRBD2 is a possible D gene (5 bases). The CDR3 covers 15 residues. Germline V CDR1 and CDR2: SGHTS, YDEGEE. For the CDR3, the DNA is TGTGCCAGCAGCTTGGAGCGGACCGGAGCCTACGAGCAGTATTTC. It yields the protein CASSLERTGAYEQYF.

This clone is classed as medium-sized. The chain employs TRBV19 and TRBJ2-5, with TRBD1 matching over 10 bases. V gave up 6 bases and J gave up 4 bases; unmatched junction bases: 5. CDR1 and CDR2 from the germline V gene are LNHDA and SQIVND (reference sequence). The CDR3 spans 14 residues. Here the CDR3 DNA reads TGTGCCAGTAGGTCCGACAGGGGGCGAGAGACCCAGTACTTC. It specifies CASRSDRGRETQYF.

This clone was seen repeatedly, ten times or more. The V and J genes are TRBV7-6 and TRBJ2-3, with 8 bases lining up with TRBD1. This CDR3 spans 15 amino acids. CDR1 SGHVS and CDR2 FNYEAQ come from the germline V gene. V shed 5 bases, J shed 3 bases, and the junction held 7 bases outside the gene matches. Here the CDR3 DNA reads TGTGCCAGCAGCCTAGAGACAGGGGCGACAGATACGCAGTATTTT. It is translated as CASSLETGATDTQYF.

In this sample, this clone turned up many times. The chain joins TRBV6-6 to TRBJ2-7; a weak D match, TRBD2 (5 bases). Germline CDR1 and CDR2: MNHNY and SVGAGI (reference sequence). The CDR3 runs 13 residues. Trimming shortened V by 0 bases and J by 5 bases, and 8 bases separated the two germline ends. DNA of the CDR3: TGTGCCAGCAGTTACTCAGGACTCAACGAGCAGTACTTC. Amino acid sequence: CASSYSGLNEQYF.

This clone was seen ten or more times. The rearrangement uses TRBV10-3 and TRBJ1-1; 9 bases map to TRBD1. V lost 6 bases and J lost 1; bases outside the gene matches: 12. Germline CDR1 is ENHRY and CDR2 is SYGVKD. The CDR3 covers 17 residues. This CDR3 is CAISASGTGSGNTEAFF. The CDR3, as DNA: TGTGCCATCAGCGCCTCCGGGACAGGGTCTGGGAACACTGAAGCTTTCTTT.

This clone appeared many times. V gene TRBV21-1 combines with J gene TRBJ2-7; the DNA was not compared with TRBD1, the D call given in the table. TRBV21-1 is noted as a pseudogene. The CDR3 is 15 residues long. The CDR3 region has the DNA TGTGCCAGCAGCCTGCCCGGGACAGGCCTTGGGGAGCAGTACTTC. Translated: CASSLPGTGLGEQYF.

This clone was seen ten or more times. CDR3 residues: CASSLESGWLAGAPNTGELFF. CDR3 sequence (DNA): TGTGCCAGCAGCTTAGAATCAGGGTGGCTAGCGGGAGCCCCGAACACCGGGGAGCTGTTTTTT. The chain uses TRBV7-6 and TRBJ2-2; TRBD2 matches 10 bases. Germline CDR1 SGHVS, CDR2 FNYEAQ. The V segment lost 1 base and the J segment 0 bases; nucleotides outside the gene matches: 14. The CDR3 extends over 21 amino acids.

This clone was observed many times. The CDR3 protein is CASSSQSRVIGEQYF. CDR3 sequence (DNA): TGTGCCAGCAGCTCCCAGTCCAGGGTTATTGGGGAGCAGTACTTC. V and J are TRBV11-2 and TRBJ2-7, with D possibly being TRBD1 (5 bases). The V and J ends lost 4 bases and 7 bases respectively, with 20 bases between them. Per the germline V gene, CDR1 is SGHAT and CDR2 is FQNNGV. This CDR3 is 15 amino acids long.

This clone was observed at least ten times. This chain connects TRBV5-1 to TRBJ1-4, with D perhaps TRBD1 (6 bases). Trimming removed 4 bases at V and 6 bases at J, with 16 bases between. The CDR3 sequence is 15 residues long. Germline V CDR1 and CDR2: SGHRS, YFSETQ. Written as DNA, the CDR3 is TGCGCCAGCAGCATCCTCGGGTCAGGGGATGAAAAACTGTTTTTT. It translates to CASSILGSGDEKLFF.

This clone was seen repeatedly, ten times or more. CDR3 residues: CASSTRTGGGEKLFF. In DNA, the CDR3 is TGTGCCAGTAGTACGCGGACAGGGGGCGGTGAAAAACTGTTTTTT. The gene calls are TRBV19 and TRBJ1-4, with 11 bases matching TRBD1. With V trimmed by 4 bases and J by 7 bases, 5 bases remained unmatched. Germline V lookup: CDR1 LNHDA, CDR2 SQIVND (reference sequence). This CDR3 contains 15 residues.

This clone is categorized as medium-sized (0.01 to 0.1%). This CDR3 is CASSPWDILETQYF. DNA for the CDR3: TGTGCCAGCAGCCCGTGGGACATTCTAGAGACCCAGTACTTC. V gene TRBV5-6 combines with J gene TRBJ2-5, with TRBD1 as a possible D gene (6 bases). From germline, CDR1 is SGHDT and CDR2 YYEEEE. The CDR3 runs 14 residues. V lost 4 bases and J lost 4, with 14 bases in between.

Of note for this clone: Mismatch with germline at one junction end may stem from a read error. J is TRBJ2-2 and V is TRBV5-4, with D maybe TRBD2 (7 bases). CDR3 length: 19 amino acids. The V gene's germline CDR1 is SGHNT and CDR2 YYREEE (reference sequence). The CDR3 loop reads CASSSGRDNGTKPCRGAVF. The CDR3 nucleotides read TGTGCCAGCAGCTCGGGCCGGGACAACGGGACTAAGCCTTGCCGGGGAGCTGTTTTT.

This clone was picked up a small number of times. This likely reflects a read error, since a far larger clone is one base away. Since no conserved phenylalanine or tryptophan closes the CDR3, a read error is the likely cause. This chain connects TRBV5-6 to TRBJ1-5; 7 bases fit TRBD1. The CDR3 has 16 amino acids. Germline V gives CDR1 SGHDT, CDR2 YYEEEE. J gave up 4 bases and V 2 bases, and 9 bases lay outside the gene matches. CDR3 in amino acids: CASSFDAGRGNQPQHL. The CDR3 DNA reads TGTGCCAGCAGCTTCGATGCGGGCAGGGGGAATCAGCCCCAGCATCTT.

This clone was seen at least ten times. The chain employs TRBV29-1 and TRBJ2-7, with a weak D call TRBD1 (5 bases). V lost 7 bases, J lost 3 bases, and 10 bases lay in between. The CDR3 totals 11 residues. The germline gives CDR1 SQVTM, CDR2 ANQGSEA. The CDR3 bases are TGCAGCGGAAGGGGTCTCTACGAGCAGTACTTC. It translates to CSGRGLYEQYF.

This clone was recorded many times. The chain is built from TRBV4-1 and TRBJ2-7; TRBD2 agrees at 8 bases. The CDR3 spans 16 residues. The V gene's germline CDR1 is MGHRA and CDR2 YSYEKL. The ends lost 4 bases at V and 1 base at J; junction bases unmatched: 9. In DNA form, the CDR3 reads TGCGCCAGCAGCCGCTACGGGACTAGGGATTCCTACGAGCAGTACTTC. Its translation is CASSRYGTRDSYEQYF.

At least ten counts were recorded for this clone. V and J are TRBV5-1 and TRBJ2-7; 7 bases are shared with TRBD1. The CDR3 runs 13 residues. Trimming took 7 bases from V and 3 from J; bases not matched to a gene: 7. CDR1 and CDR2 from the germline V gene are SGHRS and YFSETQ. CDR3 DNA sequence: TGCGCCAGCCGACAGGGTAAAGACTACGAGCAGTACTTC. Protein: CASRQGKDYEQYF. The variable domain in full, with the rest retrieved from reference TRBV5-1 and TRBJ2-7, is KAGVTQTPRYLIKTRGQQVTLSCSPISGHRSVSWYQQTPGQGLQFLFEYFSETQRNKGNFPGRFSGRQFSNSRSEMNVSTLELGDSALYLCASRQGKDYEQYFGPGTRLTVT.

This clone was recorded at least ten times. This sequence joins TRBV6-1 and TRBJ2-5; TRBD1 is a possible D gene (6 bases). CDR1 MNHNS and CDR2 SASEGT come from the germline V gene. The CDR3 spans 15 residues. With 3 bases removed from V and 5 bases from J, the gap between germline ends came to 16 bases. CDR3: CASSDQGTQRETQYF. The DNA for the CDR3 is TGTGCCAGCAGTGATCAGGGGACCCAAAGGGAGACCCAGTACTTC.

There are many counts of this clone. The chain uses TRBV5-1 and TRBJ2-3, with TRBD1 identical over 11 bases. Germline loops: CDR1 SGHRS, CDR2 YFSETQ. Trimming took 7 bases from V and 3 from J; bases not matched to a gene: 4. CDR3 size: 14 residues. The CDR3 nucleotides are TGCGCCAGCTCCGGGACAGGGGGTACAGATACGCAGTATTTT. Translating gives CASSGTGGTDTQYF.

This clone came up many times. CDR3 coding DNA: TGTGCCAGCAGTGAATACCTCGGGGGGCCTAACTATGGCTACACCTTC. This codes for CASSEYLGGPNYGYTF. The chain combines TRBV25-1 with TRBJ1-2, with D possibly matching TRBD1 (6 bases). This CDR3 region has 16 residues. The ends were cut back, 0 bases at V and 0 bases at J, with 11 bases in the middle. Germline CDR1 MGHDK, CDR2 SYGVNS.

At least ten counts were recorded for this clone. The chain recombines TRBV6-6 with TRBJ2-6, with D maybe TRBD1 (6 bases). The germline V gene encodes CDR1 MNHNY and CDR2 SVGAGI (reference sequence). The CDR3 length is 16 residues. Trimming took 8 bases from V and 4 from J, leaving 18 bases between them. This CDR3 is CASRSAGAQGANVLTF. CDR3 coding DNA: TGTGCCAGCCGAAGCGCAGGGGCGCAAGGGGCCAACGTCCTGACTTTC.

This clone was counted at least ten times. The chain couples TRBV7-9 to TRBJ1-1, with 9 bases aligning to TRBD1. The CDR3 runs 15 residues. V shed 6 bases, J shed 5 bases, and the junction held 10 bases outside the gene matches. CDR1 and CDR2 (germline): SEHNR, FQNEAQ (reference sequence). The CDR3 region has the DNA TGTGCCAGCAGTCGAGAGACAGGGGGAACGACTGAAGCTTTCTTT. Its translation is CASSRETGGTTEAFF.